Listed below are T cell receptor beta chains from one sample, sequenced in a study of vaccination effects on CD4 cells after COVID-19. These receptors' antigens are unknown. The data were produced by immunoSEQ multiplex PCR, yet TCRdb's version contains in-frame clones alone and is incomplete. The data hold some 40,000 clones, with 55% to 75% observed a single time. The sample was CD4+ T cells from PBMCs cultured with HCoV-NL63 spike peptides, taken before COVID-19 vaccination. These receptors were taken from a human donor who had a prior SARS-CoV-2 infection. CDR3s include the opening cysteine and the closing phenylalanine or tryptophan. A D gene is named only where the DNA matches it firmly. The size field is filled for only some rows; it gives once, few, many or a size class.

d_gene,v_gene,j_gene,abundance,CDR3aa,CDR3nt
TRBD2,TRBV7-2,TRBJ2-7,.,CASGRAYEQYF,TGTGCCAGCGGGAGGGCCTACGAGCAGTACTTC
TRBD1,TRBV19,TRBJ1-5,.,CASSSHSGQGNQPQHF,TGTGCCAGTAGTTCACATAGCGGACAGGGTAATCAGCCCCAGCATTTT
.,TRBV9,TRBJ2-1,.,CASSGEIRSYNEQFF,TGTGCCAGCAGCGGAGAAATTCGGTCCTACAATGAGCAGTTCTTC
TRBD1,TRBV5-4,TRBJ1-4,.,CASSLGGSQGATNEKLFF,TGTGCCAGCAGCTTGGGCGGGTCACAGGGGGCAACTAATGAAAAACTGTTTTTT
.,TRBV10-3,TRBJ1-5,.,CAISHDSNQPQHF,TGTGCCATCAGTCACGACAGCAATCAGCCCCAGCATTTT
.,TRBV4-3,TRBJ2-2,.,CASSRNVGWPFTGELFF,TGCGCCAGCAGCCGTAACGTAGGGTGGCCTTTCACCGGGGAGCTGTTTTTT
TRBD1,TRBV5-1,TRBJ1-1,.,CASSLRQGRTEAFF,TGCGCCAGCAGCTTAAGACAGGGGAGGACTGAAGCTTTCTTT
TRBD2,TRBV6-6,TRBJ2-7,.,CASSAHTSGSPEQYF,TGTGCCAGCAGTGCCCATACTAGCGGGTCTCCCGAGCAGTACTTC
TRBD1,TRBV7-2,TRBJ2-7,few,CASSAEGQDSYEQYF,TGTGCCAGCAGCGCCGAAGGACAGGACTCTTACGAGCAGTACTTC
TRBD1,TRBV2,TRBJ1-5,.,CASRGQGNQPQHF,TGTGCCAGCAGAGGACAGGGCAATCAGCCCCAGCATTTT
TRBD1,TRBV27,TRBJ1-2,.,CASRYLQGAYGYTF,TGTGCCAGCAGGTATTTACAGGGGGCGTATGGCTACACCTTC
.,TRBV7-8,TRBJ2-7,.,CASSLQGGWDEQYF,TGTGCCAGCAGCCTCCAGGGGGGTTGGGACGAGCAGTACTTC
.,TRBV5-1,TRBJ1-3,once,CASSPGGSRGNTIYF,TGCGCCAGCAGCCCAGGAGGGAGTCGTGGAAACACCATATATTTT
.,TRBV10-3,TRBJ1-2,.,CAISMRERGYTF,TGTGCCATCAGTATGCGGGAGAGGGGCTACACCTTC
.,TRBV6-6,TRBJ1-1,.,CASQTGKGEAFF,TGTGCCAGTCAAACAGGGAAAGGAGAGGCTTTCTTT
.,TRBV13,TRBJ1-5,.,CASSRDRNQPQHF,TGTGCCAGCAGCCGCGATCGGAATCAGCCCCAGCATTTT
.,TRBV5-1,TRBJ2-1,.,CASSLDWGLEFF,TGCGCCAGCAGCTTGGACTGGGGATTGGAGTTCTTC
.,TRBV28,TRBJ1-5,.,CASSLGGRVNQPQHF,TGTGCCAGCAGTTTAGGGGGGCGGGTCAATCAGCCCCAGCATTTT
.,TRBV11-2,TRBJ1-1,.,CASSQRRSTEAFF,TGTGCCAGCAGCCAACGTAGGAGCACTGAAGCTTTCTTT
.,TRBV12-3/TRBV12-4,TRBJ2-1,few,CASSLTPRKQFF,TGTGCCAGCAGCCTAACCCCAAGGAAGCAGTTCTTC
.,TRBV29-1,TRBJ2-6,.,CSVGHTSSGANVLTF,TGCAGCGTTGGACACACAAGCTCTGGGGCCAACGTCCTGACTTTC
.,TRBV7-9,TRBJ2-7,few,CASSSWIFEQYF,TGTGCCAGCAGCTCCTGGATCTTCGAGCAGTACTTC
TRBD1,TRBV5-1,TRBJ1-2,.,CASSLGDRGYGYTF,TGCGCCAGCAGCTTGGGGGACAGGGGATATGGCTACACCTTC
TRBD1,TRBV5-6,TRBJ1-3,.,CASSLGTAARNTIYF,TGTGCCAGCAGCCTAGGGACAGCCGCGAGAAACACCATATATTTT
.,TRBV5-1,TRBJ2-7,.,CASSLEAGLSYEQYF,TGCGCCAGCAGCTTGGAAGCAGGGTTAAGTTACGAGCAGTACTTC
TRBD2,TRBV20-1,TRBJ2-3,.,CSASKLAGGSGDTQYF,TGCAGTGCTAGTAAGCTAGCGGGGGGCAGTGGAGATACGCAGTATTTT
.,TRBV11-3,TRBJ2-1,.,CASSRTPTRVEINEQFF,TGTGCCAGCAGCCGAACCCCGACACGGGTGGAGATCAATGAGCAGTTCTTC
TRBD1,TRBV11-2,TRBJ2-1,.,CASSLSAGTGLNEQFF,TGTGCCAGCAGCTTAAGCGCCGGGACAGGGCTTAATGAGCAGTTCTTC
.,TRBV7-9,TRBJ2-3,.,CASSLLSTDTQYF,TGTGCCAGCAGCTTATTAAGCACAGATACGCAGTATTTT
TRBD1,TRBV5-1,TRBJ2-4,.,CASSLQGTKNIQYF,TGCGCCAGCAGCTTACAGGGGACCAAAAACATTCAGTACTTC
.,TRBV11-3,TRBJ1-1,once,CASSLESPNTEAFF,TGTGCCAGCAGCTTAGAGTCCCCTAACACTGAAGCTTTCTTT
TRBD2,TRBV7-9,TRBJ2-1,few,CASSRGLAGREQFF,TGTGCCAGCAGCCGGGGACTAGCGGGTCGTGAGCAGTTCTTC
.,TRBV6-5,TRBJ2-1,.,CASSNYNEQFF,TGTGCCAGCAGTAACTACAATGAGCAGTTCTTC
.,TRBV21-1,TRBJ2-3,.,CASSNNPWARLGEESTDTQYF,TGTGCCAGCAGCAACAACCCATGGGCCAGACTGGGGGAGGAAAGCACAGATACGCAGTATTTT
TRBD1,TRBV29-1,TRBJ1-4,.,CSAGGTGREKLFF,TGCAGCGCCGGAGGGACAGGTCGTGAAAAACTGTTTTTT
.,TRBV11-2,TRBJ2-2,.,CASSPPLGTNTGELFF,TGTGCCAGCAGTCCACCGTTGGGTACCAACACCGGGGAGCTGTTTTTT
TRBD1,TRBV19,TRBJ1-2,.,CASSTRTGRGYTF,TGTGCCAGTAGTACCCGGACAGGGCGAGGCTACACCTTC
.,TRBV24-1,TRBJ2-1,.,CATSDPNQYNEQFF,TGTGCCACCAGTGATCCTAACCAATACAATGAGCAGTTCTTC
TRBD2,TRBV9,TRBJ2-3,.,CASSATSELIIRTDTQYF,TGTGCCAGCAGCGCCACTAGCGAGCTAATAATACGCACAGATACGCAGTATTTT
TRBD1,TRBV12-5,TRBJ2-5,.,CASGSDRDGETQYF,TGTGCTAGTGGTTCCGACAGGGACGGAGAGACCCAGTACTTC
.,TRBV6-1,TRBJ2-7,.,CASSEGAREQYF,TGTGCCAGCAGTGAAGGAGCGCGTGAGCAGTACTTC
.,TRBV5-4,TRBJ1-2,few,CASSLGFFGGYTF,TGTGCCAGCAGCTTGGGTTTTTTTGGTGGCTACACCTTC
.,TRBV18,TRBJ2-5,.,CASSLSGGETQYF,TGTGCCAGCTCCCTTAGTGGCGGGGAGACCCAGTACTTC